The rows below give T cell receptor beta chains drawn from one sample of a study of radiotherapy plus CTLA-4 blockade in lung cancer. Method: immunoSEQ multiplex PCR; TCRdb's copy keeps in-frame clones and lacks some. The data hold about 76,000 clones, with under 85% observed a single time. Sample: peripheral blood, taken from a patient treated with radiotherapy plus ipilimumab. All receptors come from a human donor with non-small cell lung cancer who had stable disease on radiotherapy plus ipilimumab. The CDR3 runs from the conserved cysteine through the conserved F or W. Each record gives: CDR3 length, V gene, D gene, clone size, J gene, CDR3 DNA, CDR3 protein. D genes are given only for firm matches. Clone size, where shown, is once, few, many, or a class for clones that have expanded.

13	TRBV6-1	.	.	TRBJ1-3	TGTGCCAGCAGGGGGGTGGCTGGAAACACCATATATTTT	CASRGVAGNTIYF
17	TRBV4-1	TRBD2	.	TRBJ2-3	TGCGCCAGCAGCCAAGATGGGACTAGCGGGGGCACAGATACGCAGTATTTT	CASSQDGTSGGTDTQYF
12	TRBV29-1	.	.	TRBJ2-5	TGCAGCGTTGAGGTCGGCCTTAGAGCCCAGTACTTC	CSVEVGLRAQYF
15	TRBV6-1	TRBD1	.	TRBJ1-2	TGTGCCAGCAGTGAAGCCAGTCGGGACAGGGAGGGCTACACCTTC	CASSEASRDREGYTF
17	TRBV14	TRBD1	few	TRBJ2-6	TGTGCCAGCAGCCCGGGACAGGGGGCTCTTGGGGCCAACGTCCTGACTTTC	CASSPGQGALGANVLTF
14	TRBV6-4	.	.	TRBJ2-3	TGTGCCAGCAGTGCCGGGGCTAGCACAGATACGCAGTATTTT	CASSAGASTDTQYF
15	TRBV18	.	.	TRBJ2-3	TGTGCCAGCTCACCAATGGCTGGGGCCGGGGATACGCAGTATTTT	CASSPMAGAGDTQYF
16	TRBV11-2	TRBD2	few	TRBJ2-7	TGTGCCAGCAGCTTAGTTTCTAGCGGGGGGTTCTACGAGCAGTACTTC	CASSLVSSGGFYEQYF
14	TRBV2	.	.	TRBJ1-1	TGTGCCAGCAGCCAGGAGAGAGTGAACACTGAAGCTTTCTTT	CASSQERVNTEAFF
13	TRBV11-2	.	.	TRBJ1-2	TGTGCCAGCAGCTTAGTAGGTCAGGGTTATCACACCTTC	CASSLVGQGYHTF
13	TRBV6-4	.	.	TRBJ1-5	TGTGCCAGCAGTGAGAATTACAATCAGCCCCAGCATTTT	CASSENYNQPQHF
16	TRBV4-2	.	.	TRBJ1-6	TGTGCCAGCAGCCAAGGAGAAGCAGGGGCGGGTTCACCCCTCCACTTT	CASSQGEAGAGSPLHF
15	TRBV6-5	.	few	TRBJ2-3	TGTGCCAGCAGTTACTCCGGGACTCGAACAGATACGCAGTATTTT	CASSYSGTRTDTQYF
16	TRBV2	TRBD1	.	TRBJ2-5	TGTGCCAGCAGTGATATGCGACAGGGGACGATCGAGACCCAGTACTTC	CASSDMRQGTIETQYF
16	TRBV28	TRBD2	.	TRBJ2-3	TGTGCCAGCAGTTTATCCCGGGGGGAGGGCCCAGATACGCAGTATTTT	CASSLSRGEGPDTQYF
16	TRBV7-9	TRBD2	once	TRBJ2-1	TGTGCCAGCAGCTTAGCGACTAGCGGGAGGGCCAATGAGCAGTTCTTC	CASSLATSGRANEQFF
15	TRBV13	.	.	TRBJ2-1	TGTGCCCGCAGCCAGAACAGGGGGGGCTACAATGAGCAGTTCTTC	CARSQNRGGYNEQFF
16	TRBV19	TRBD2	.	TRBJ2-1	TGTGCCAGTAGTATAGCTAGCGGGAGTCCCTACAATGAGCAGTTCTTC	CASSIASGSPYNEQFF